The 15 T cell receptor beta chains presented below share a single source sample, sequenced in a study of T cells in localized non-small cell lung cancer. Clones were sequenced by immunoSEQ multiplex PCR, and TCRdb holds only the in-frame ones, with some missing. This sample has around 91,000 clones, with roughly 89% found just once. Material: peripheral blood, obtained before any cancer treatment. The source is a man between 40 and 69 years old with stage I squamous cell lung carcinoma.

The rearrangement uses TRBV6-6 and TRBJ1-1, with 8 bases identical to TRBD1. After removal of 5 bases from V and 1 base from J, the junction contained 9 bases not matched to a gene. The germline V gene has CDR1 MNHNY and CDR2 SVGAGI (reference sequence). This CDR3 spans 16 amino acids. CDR3 amino acids: CASSLPRTGQNTEAFF. CDR3 bases: TGTGCCAGCAGTCTACCCAGGACAGGGCAGAACACTGAAGCTTTCTTT.

The V gene is TRBV11-2, the J gene TRBJ1-5; 7 bases agree with TRBD1. Trimming removed 0 bases from V and 6 bases from J; junction bases left unmatched: 5. CDR1 and CDR2 from the germline V gene are SGHAT and FQNNGV. The CDR3 is made up of 15 amino acids. DNA for the CDR3: TGTGCCAGCAGCTTAGACCACAGGGGCTTTCAGCCCCAGCATTTT. Translation: CASSLDHRGFQPQHF. Combining the CDR3 with reference TRBV11-2 and TRBJ1-5 gives the whole variable domain EAGVAQSPRYKIIEKRQSVAFWCNPISGHATLYWYQQILGQGPKLLIQFQNNGVVDDSQLPKDRFSAERLKGVDSTLKIQPAKLEDSAVYLCASSLDHRGFQPQHFGDGTRLSIL.

The gene calls are TRBV19 and TRBJ2-3; 16 bases align to TRBD2. This CDR3 has 20 amino acids. The V and J ends lost 9 bases and 1 base, in that order; junction bases with no gene match: 16. CDR1 and CDR2 from the germline V gene are LNHDA and SQIVND (reference sequence). The CDR3 is CASSSGRGLAGGTGTDTQYF. DNA of the CDR3: TGTGCCAGCTCGAGCGGAAGGGGACTAGCGGGGGGGACTGGCACAGATACGCAGTATTTT.

The V gene is TRBV5-6, the J gene TRBJ1-2, with D possibly being TRBD1 (5 bases). V dropped 5 bases and J dropped 8 bases, with 19 bases sitting between them. This CDR3 is built from 14 residues. Per germline, CDR1 SGHDT and CDR2 YYEEEE. CDR3 nucleotides: TGTGCCAGCAGGACTAACAGGCTCTGGGTCGGCTACACCTTC. Its translation is CASRTNRLWVGYTF.

The genes are TRBV5-1 and TRBJ2-3; no firm D call. Germline V lookup: CDR1 SGHRS, CDR2 YFSETQ. Deletions cut 7 bases from V and 2 bases from J, with 14 bases between. There are 14 residues in the CDR3. The CDR3 region is CASGLFSNTDTQYF. The CDR3 DNA reads as TGCGCCAGCGGGCTTTTCTCAAACACAGATACGCAGTATTTT.

This clone was counted a few times. The chain's CDR3 is CSVEWHPNTEAFF. The CDR3 DNA reads TGCAGCGTTGAGTGGCACCCGAACACTGAAGCTTTCTTT. This chain connects TRBV29-1 to TRBJ1-1; no firm D call. V lost 3 bases, J lost 1 base, and 9 bases lay in between. CDR3 length: 13 amino acids. Germline V CDR1 and CDR2: SQVTM, ANQGSEA.

The chain carries TRBV5-1 and TRBJ2-7, with D tentatively TRBD1 (5 bases). The CDR3 is 17 amino acids. Germline values: CDR1 SGHRS, CDR2 YFSETQ. Trimming removed 0 bases at V and 0 bases at J, with 16 bases between. The CDR3 protein is CASSLGSLGRNSYEQYF. CDR3 coding DNA: TGCGCCAGCAGCTTGGGATCCCTGGGGCGGAACTCCTACGAGCAGTACTTC.

This chain connects TRBV7-2 to TRBJ2-5, with D perhaps matching TRBD2 (6 bases). The CDR3 is 18 residues long. Trimming removed 1 base from V and 2 bases from J, with 20 bases in between. Germline lookup yields CDR1 SGHTA and CDR2 FQGNSA. The CDR3 loop reads CASSLGWGTRRVQETQYF. The CDR3 region has the DNA TGTGCCAGCAGCTTAGGCTGGGGGACTCGGAGAGTTCAAGAGACCCAGTACTTC.

The V gene is TRBV18, the J gene TRBJ1-6, with TRBD1 as a possible D gene (5 bases). The length of the CDR3 is 13 residues. Per the germline V gene, CDR1 is KGHSH and CDR2 is LQKENI. The V end was cut by 6 bases, the J end by 10 bases, with 13 bases between. CDR3 amino acids: CASSGGLRSPLHF. In DNA form, the CDR3 reads TGTGCCAGCTCGGGGGGATTACGCTCACCCCTCCACTTT.

The chain joins TRBV10-3 to TRBJ2-1; TRBD2 matches 7 bases. This CDR3 is built from 15 residues. Germline CDR1 and CDR2: ENHRY and SYGVKD. Trimming cost V 0 bases and J 6 bases; bases outside gene matches: 5. CDR3: CAISESGGTGNEQFF. CDR3 coding DNA: TGTGCCATCAGTGAGTCGGGGGGGACGGGCAATGAGCAGTTCTTC.

J is TRBJ2-7 and V is TRBV19; TRBD2 aligns across 9 bases. V dropped 5 bases and J dropped 1; count of bases not matched to a gene: 3. This CDR3 comprises 14 residues. Germline CDR1 is LNHDA and CDR2 is SQIVND (reference sequence). The DNA for the CDR3 is TGTGCCAGTAGTCAGCGGGGGGATTCCTACGAGCAGTACTTC. Residues: CASSQRGDSYEQYF.

The V and J genes are TRBV9 and TRBJ2-3; 13 positions agree with TRBD2. CDR1 and CDR2 from the germline V gene are SGDLS and YYNGEE. The CDR3 is made up of 17 amino acids. The ends lost 3 bases at V and 5 bases at J; junction bases unmatched: 9. DNA of the CDR3: TGTGCCAGCAGCGGGGGACTAGCGGGGACCTTGGTAGATACGCAGTATTTT. Translating gives CASSGGLAGTLVDTQYF.

J is TRBJ2-6 and V is TRBV30, with TRBD1 matching 8 bases. This CDR3 contains 19 residues. Germline CDR1 is GTSNPN and CDR2 is SVGIG (reference sequence). After removal of 7 bases from V and 0 bases from J, the junction contained 17 bases not matched to a gene. As DNA, the CDR3 is TGTGCCTTATGGGCCGGGACAGGCCTTATAGTCTCTGGGGCCAACGTCCTGACTTTC. Translating gives CALWAGTGLIVSGANVLTF.

The rearrangement joins TRBV5-5 to TRBJ1-1; perhaps TRBD1 as D (6 bases). Per the germline V gene, CDR1 is SGHKS and CDR2 is YYEKEE (reference sequence). V lost 1 base and J 1 base, leaving 11 bases between the germline ends. The CDR3 is 15 residues long. This CDR3 reads CASSLRQVTNTEAFF. DNA for the CDR3: TGTGCCAGCAGCTTGAGACAGGTAACGAACACTGAAGCTTTCTTT.

The chain has TRBV6-1 and TRBJ1-5, with a tentative D call TRBD1 (5 bases). V was trimmed by 6 bases and J by 0 bases, leaving 9 bases between them. Germline V gives CDR1 MNHNS, CDR2 SASEGT. The CDR3 totals 14 residues. Here the CDR3 reads CASSGGNSNQPQHF. The DNA of the CDR3 is TGTGCCAGCAGCGGGGGGAATAGCAATCAGCCCCAGCATTTT.